Detailed here is one TCR beta chain. This sample stems from a study of technical replicates of blood from a few donors. The V end was cut by 6 bases, the J end by 7 bases, with 18 bases between. Germline V gene data show CDR1 as SGHVS and CDR2 as FNYEAQ. The CDR3 sequence is 14 residues long. The assay was immunoSEQ multiplex PCR, and TCRdb's table has in-frame clones only and misses some. This sample carries about 76,000 clones, approximately 83% of them seen once, and the ten largest clones take around 5%. Sequencing was performed on PBMCs. The chain joins TRBV7-6 to TRBJ2-5, with TRBD2 as a possible D gene (6 bases). The receptor comes from a human donor in good health. Some clones in this sample may be carry-over from other donors' samples. As DNA, the CDR3 is TGTGCCAGCAGGTCGGGGGACTTCCCAACGACCCAGTACTTC. Amino acid sequence: CASRSGDFPTTQYF.